Listed below are T cell receptor beta chains from one sample, sequenced in a study of PD-L1 blockade in urothelial cancer. Produced via immunoSEQ multiplex PCR; TCRdb's table is partial and in-frame only. Among some 51,000 clones listed, 88% were seen once. The specimen comprised PBMCs, sampled around atezolizumab (anti-PD-L1) treatment. The receptors here all came from a man aged 55 to 70 with urothelial cancer. CDR3s include the opening cysteine and the closing phenylalanine or tryptophan. The D gene is left open where the match is weak. Size is stated for part of the rows, as once, few or many counts, or as a class when the clone is expanded.

TRBV5-6,-,TRBJ1-4,TRBD1,15,TGTGCCAGCAGCTTGGGACAGGGGGCTGGTGAAAAACTGTTTTTT,CASSLGQGAGEKLFF
TRBV19,once,TRBJ2-1,TRBD1,14,TGTGCCAGTAGTTGGGACAGGGACGTAGATGAGCAGTTCTTC,CASSWDRDVDEQFF
TRBV18,-,TRBJ1-6,TRBD1,15,TGTGCCAGCTCACCGACAGGGGGTTATAATTCACCCCTCCACTTT,CASSPTGGYNSPLHF
TRBV2,-,TRBJ1-5,TRBD1,18,TGTGCCAGCAGTGAACGGGACAGGGGGTTTTTGGGCAATCAGCCCCAGCATTTT,CASSERDRGFLGNQPQHF
TRBV5-1,-,TRBJ2-1,TRBD2,15,TGCGCCAGCAGCCCTGGACTAGCGGACTACAATGAGCAGTTCTTC,CASSPGLADYNEQFF
TRBV18,-,TRBJ1-4,TRBD1,15,TGTGCCAGCTCACCCGAAGGGACAGTTAATGAAAAACTGTTTTTT,CASSPEGTVNEKLFF
TRBV6-5,once,TRBJ2-7,TRBD1,15,TGTGCCAGCAGTTACTCCGTGACAGGGGGCACGGTGCAGTACTTC,CASSYSVTGGTVQYF
TRBV7-6,-,TRBJ1-1,-,12,TGTGCCAGCAGCTCGAGCCCAGGGGAAGCTTTCTTT,CASSSSPGEAFF
TRBV5-4,once,TRBJ1-4,-,13,TGTGCCAGCAGCCTGGGTCTTAATGAAAAACTGTTTTTT,CASSLGLNEKLFF
TRBV18,-,TRBJ1-5,TRBD1,16,TGTGCCAGCTCACAAGTCCCGGGACAGGGAAATCAGCCCCAGCATTTT,CASSQVPGQGNQPQHF
TRBV7-5,-,TRBJ2-7,-,16,-,CVRSEVAGGSSYEQYF
TRBV10-3,-,TRBJ2-7,-,13,TGTGCCACCAGGGACTTTAACAAGGACGAGCAGTACTTC,CATRDFNKDEQYF
TRBV7-2,-,TRBJ1-1,-,15,TGTGCCAGCAGCTTAACGACAGGCCCTTGGGCTGAAGCTTTCTTT,CASSLTTGPWAEAFF
TRBV6-5,once,TRBJ1-3,-,14,TGTGCCAGCCAGGTGGAGGCCTCTGGAAACACCATATATTTT,CASQVEASGNTIYF
TRBV4-3,few,TRBJ2-2,-,15,TGCGCCAGCAGCCAAGAACTAGCCGGAACCGGGGAGCTGTTTTTT,CASSQELAGTGELFF
TRBV5-1,-,TRBJ1-4,-,15,TGCGCCAGCAGGGGAGGGGGTACTAATAATGAAAAACTGTTTTTT,CASRGGGTNNEKLFF
TRBV6-6,-,TRBJ2-5,TRBD1,13,TGTGCCAGCAGATCCGGACAGGTGGAGACCCAGTACTTC,CASRSGQVETQYF
TRBV5-8,-,TRBJ2-3,TRBD1,15,TGTGCCAGCAGCAAGGGACAGACTAGCACAGATACGCAGTATTTT,CASSKGQTSTDTQYF
TRBV5-6,-,TRBJ1-2,-,16,TGTGCCAGCAGCTCCCGTGACAGACCCGCTAACTATGGCTACACCTTC,CASSSRDRPANYGYTF
TRBV7-2,-,TRBJ1-2,-,12,TGTGCCAGCAGCTTTCAGAACTATGGCTACACCTTC,CASSFQNYGYTF
TRBV29-1,-,TRBJ2-3,TRBD2,16,TGCAGCGTTGACGGGCTAGCGGGAGACAGCACAGATACGCAGTATTTT,CSVDGLAGDSTDTQYF
TRBV4-3,-,TRBJ2-3,-,15,TGCGCCAGCAGCCAAGATTACGGGAGTACAGATACGCAGTATTTT,CASSQDYGSTDTQYF
TRBV27,-,TRBJ1-5,-,13,TGTGCCAGCAGTTTAGAAAATAGGGGACCCCAGCATTTT,CASSLENRGPQHF
TRBV7-6,-,TRBJ2-5,-,15,TGTGCCAGCAGCTTAGCGGGGGGTCGCCAAGAGACCCAGTACTTC,CASSLAGGRQETQYF
TRBV7-9,-,TRBJ2-1,TRBD1,13,TGTGCCAGCAGCCCGACAGGGTACAATGAGCAGTTCTTC,CASSPTGYNEQFF
TRBV7-2,-,TRBJ1-2,-,13,TGTGCCAGCAGCCCAGGTACAGGGACCGGCTACACCTTC,CASSPGTGTGYTF
TRBV7-2,-,TRBJ1-1,TRBD1,15,TGTGCCAGCAGCTTTACAGGGGGCGTAAACACTGAAGCTTTCTTT,CASSFTGGVNTEAFF
TRBV6-5,-,TRBJ2-7,TRBD2,15,TGTGCCAGCAGATATACTAGCGGGAGGGCGTCCGAGCAGTACTTC,CASRYTSGRASEQYF
TRBV7-3,-,TRBJ1-3,-,16,TGTGCCAGCAGCCCGGGGGGGGGCACCTCTGGAAACACCATATATTTT,CASSPGGGTSGNTIYF
TRBV4-3,-,TRBJ2-3,-,14,TGCGCCAGCAGCCATTCGAGTGATTCAGATACGCAGTATTTT,CASSHSSDSDTQYF
TRBV15,-,TRBJ1-5,-,15,TGTGCCACCAGCACGATGGTTTCAGGGTCGCAGCCCCAGCATTTT,CATSTMVSGSQPQHF
TRBV11-2,-,TRBJ2-2,TRBD1,14,TGTGCCAGCAGCCCGGGACAGGGATTCCGGGAGCTGTTTTTT,CASSPGQGFRELFF
TRBV27,-,TRBJ2-1,TRBD1,15,TGTGCCAGCAGGAGCCCCGGGACAGGCCACAATGAGCAGTTCTTC,CASRSPGTGHNEQFF
TRBV19,-,TRBJ2-2,TRBD2,17,TGTGCCAGTAGTCCCCGGGTAGCGGGAGGCAACACCGGGGAGCTGTTTTTT,CASSPRVAGGNTGELFF
TRBV7-2,once,TRBJ1-5,TRBD1,17,TGTGCCAGCAGCTCACGATCGGGACAGGGGGCAGGGCAGCCCCAGCATTTT,CASSSRSGQGAGQPQHF
TRBV19,-,TRBJ1-6,-,14,TGTGCCAGTAGTATAGAGCGGGGGCCAGATGCCCTCCACTTT,CASSIERGPDALHF
TRBV29-1,-,TRBJ2-5,TRBD2,12,TGCAGCGCCAGGGAGGGCGGAGAGACCCAGTACTTC,CSAREGGETQYF
TRBV5-6,-,TRBJ2-7,-,17,TGTGCCAGCAGCTTGAGGGGGGGGGCTAGCGGCGGTTACGAGCAGTACTTC,CASSLRGGASGGYEQYF
TRBV6-5,-,TRBJ2-5,TRBD2,16,TGTGCCAGCAGTTACGCTAGCGGGAGGCCCCAAGAGACCCAGTACTTC,CASSYASGRPQETQYF
TRBV27,-,TRBJ1-1,-,15,TGTGCCAGCAGTTTATTGGGGGCCGCGGACACTGAAGCTTTCTTT,CASSLLGAADTEAFF
TRBV19,-,TRBJ2-1,TRBD2,20,TGTGCCAGTAGTCGCCCGACTAGCGGGGGGGTTCGAAGCTCCTACAATGAGCAGTTCTTC,CASSRPTSGGVRSSYNEQFF
TRBV5-4,-,TRBJ2-5,TRBD2,19,TGTGCCAGCAGCTTGCGGGGGCAGGGGGGACTAGCGGGGCAAGAGACCCAGTACTTC,CASSLRGQGGLAGQETQYF
TRBV6-7,-,TRBJ2-3,TRBD2,17,TGTGCCAGCAGTCAAACTAGCGGGGGGGCCGTACCAGATACGCAGTATTTT,CASSQTSGGAVPDTQYF
TRBV4-2,-,TRBJ2-1,-,13,TGTGCCAGCAGCCAGGGGAGTTACAATGAGCAGTTCTTC,CASSQGSYNEQFF
TRBV5-1,few,TRBJ1-1,-,15,TGCGCCAGCAGCTTGGAGGGCAGGGTTGGCACTGAAGCTTTCTTT,CASSLEGRVGTEAFF
TRBV5-1,-,TRBJ1-2,TRBD1,15,TGCGCCAGCAGCACCGGACAGGGGGCGGACTATGGCTACACCTTC,CASSTGQGADYGYTF
TRBV7-2,-,TRBJ1-1,TRBD1,15,TGTGCCAGCAGCTTTTCGGGACAGATGAACACTGAAGCTTTCTTT,CASSFSGQMNTEAFF